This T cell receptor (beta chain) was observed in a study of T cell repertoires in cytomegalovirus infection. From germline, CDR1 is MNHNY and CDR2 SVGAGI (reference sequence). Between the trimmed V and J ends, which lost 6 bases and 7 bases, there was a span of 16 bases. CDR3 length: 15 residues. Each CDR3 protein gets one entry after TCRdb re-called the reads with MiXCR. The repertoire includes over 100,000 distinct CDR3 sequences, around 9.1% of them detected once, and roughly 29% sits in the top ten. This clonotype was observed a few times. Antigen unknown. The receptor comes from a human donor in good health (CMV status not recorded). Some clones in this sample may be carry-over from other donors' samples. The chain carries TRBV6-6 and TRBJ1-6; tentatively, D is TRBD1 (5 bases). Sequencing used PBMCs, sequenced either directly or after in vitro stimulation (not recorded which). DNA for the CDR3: TGTGCCAGCAGCCCCCAGGGAGGGGTAAATTCACCCCTCCACTTT. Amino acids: CASSPQGGVNSPLHF.